Shown below are 23 T cell receptor beta chains from a single sample sequenced in a study of cytomegalovirus exposure and HLA in healthy donors. The PCR was carried out with 60 Vbeta primers and 13 Jbeta primers. TCRdb's copy holds only in-frame clones and misses some; the assay was immunoSEQ multiplex PCR. The profile covers 60,000 to 85,000 clones, with more than 55% appearing a single time and 4.9% taken by the ten largest. The specimen sequenced was PBMCs. The origin of the receptors is a man in his sixties in good health and CMV-seropositive.

This chain links TRBV5-1 with TRBJ2-2; tentative D call: TRBD1 (8 bases). The germline V gene has CDR1 SGHRS and CDR2 YFSETQ. This CDR3 region has 15 residues. V was trimmed by 4 bases and J by 5 bases, leaving 15 bases between them. CDR3 DNA: TGCGCCAGCAGCCCAGGACAGGGAGGGACCGGGGAGCTGTTTTTT. This codes for CASSPGQGGTGELFF.

The chain employs TRBV27 and TRBJ2-1; D is ambiguous. CDR1 and CDR2 from the germline V gene are MNHEY and SMNVEV (reference sequence). The CDR3 is 12 residues long. V shed 5 bases and J shed 11 bases, with 13 bases lying between them. CDR3 amino acids: CASSNQKSQQFF. CDR3 DNA sequence: TGTGCCAGCAGTAATCAGAAATCCCAGCAGTTCTTC.

This clone has more than one count but fewer than ten. The rearrangement joins TRBV2 to TRBJ2-2; D may be TRBD1 (5 bases). The V and J ends lost 5 bases and 1 base respectively, with 8 bases between them. This CDR3 comprises 14 residues. The germline V gene encodes CDR1 SNHLY and CDR2 FYNNEI. The CDR3 here is CASSYDRNTGELFF. CDR3 nucleotide sequence: TGTGCCAGCAGTTACGACAGGAACACCGGGGAGCTGTTTTTT.

CDR3 loop: CAWGGGGGSGANVLTF. The DNA for the CDR3 is TGTGCCTGGGGTGGCGGGGGGGGCTCTGGGGCCAACGTCCTGACTTTC. The chain combines TRBV30 with TRBJ2-6; 9 nucleotides agree with TRBD2. The ends lost 5 bases at V and 0 bases at J; junction bases unmatched: 5. The germline V gene has CDR1 GTSNPN and CDR2 SVGIG (reference sequence). CDR3 length equals 16 residues. The full variable domain, rest sourced from reference TRBV30 and TRBJ2-6, is SQTIHQWPATLVQPVGSPLSLECTVEGTSNPNLYWYRQAAGRGLQLLFYSVGIGQISSEVPQNLSASRPQDRQFILSSKKLLLSDSGFYLCAWGGGGGSGANVLTFGAGSRLTVL.

The chain recombines TRBV19 with TRBJ2-3; D remains ambiguous. Germline assignment: CDR1 LNHDA and CDR2 SQIVND (reference sequence). There are 13 residues in the CDR3. V lost 4 bases and J lost 4, with 9 bases in between. CDR3 nucleotides: TGTGCCAGTAGTAATATATTTTCAGATACGCAGTATTTT. It encodes CASSNIFSDTQYF. Based on the CDR3 plus reference TRBV19 and TRBJ2-3, the full variable domain is DGGITQSPKYLFRKEGQNVTLSCEQNLNHDAMYWYRQDPGQGLRLIYYSQIVNDFQKGDIAEGYSVSREKKESFPLTVTSAQKNPTAFYLCASSNIFSDTQYFGPGTRLTVL.

The count of this clone is one. This chain links TRBV15 with TRBJ1-4, with D tentatively TRBD1 (5 bases). The CDR3 has 19 amino acids. CDR1 is LNHNV, CDR2 YYDKDF, per germline (reference sequence). Trimming removed 4 bases at V and 5 bases at J, with 26 bases between. Here the CDR3 reads CATSTRQLFMGGKNEKLFF. The CDR3, as DNA: TGTGCCACCAGCACTAGACAACTTTTCATGGGGGGGAAGAATGAAAAACTGTTTTTT.

This clone was seen once. The chain combines TRBV10-1 with TRBJ1-2; 11 nucleotides align to TRBD1. CDR3 length equals 17 residues. Germline V gene sequence: CDR1 WNHNN, CDR2 SYGVQD (reference sequence). Trimming took 6 bases from V and 0 from J; bases not matched to a gene: 9. The CDR3 DNA reads TGCGCCAGCAGGGATCGGGACAGGGGGTACCCTAACTATGGCTACACCTTC. Translating it yields CASRDRDRGYPNYGYTF.

This clone was seen only a few times. The V call is TRBV10-2, the J call TRBJ2-1, with TRBD1 matching over 9 bases. CDR3 size: 14 residues. Germline assignment: CDR1 WSHSY and CDR2 SAAADI. With V trimmed by 2 bases and J by 7 bases, 3 bases remained unmatched. CDR3 in DNA: TGCGCCAGCAGTGAGGGACAGGGGATTAATGAGCAGTTCTTC. It translates to CASSEGQGINEQFF.

V and J are TRBV16 and TRBJ1-5, with 9 bases identical to TRBD1. The length of the CDR3 is 14 residues. Germline V gene lookup returns CDR1 KGHSY and CDR2 FQNENV. The junction had 8 bases not matched to a gene; V was cut back by 7 bases and J by 7 bases. The CDR3 here is CASTSGQGWQPQHF. The CDR3 DNA reads TGTGCCAGCACTTCGGGACAGGGTTGGCAGCCCCAGCATTTT.

The rearrangement links TRBV9 to TRBJ2-3; 12 bases align to TRBD2. The CDR3 has 19 residues. V was pared by 0 bases and J by 4 bases, with 12 bases of the junction left unmatched. In germline, CDR1 is SGDLS, CDR2 YYNGEE. The CDR3 DNA is TGTGCCAGCAGCGTAGTAGGATGGGCTAGCGGGGGGGTCGCAGATACGCAGTATTTT. Its translation is CASSVVGWASGGVADTQYF.

This chain uses TRBV9 with TRBJ2-5; 9 nucleotides match TRBD1. V was clipped by 4 bases and J by 4 bases; unmatched bases: 5. The CDR3 is 14 amino acids. CDR1 SGDLS and CDR2 YYNGEE come from the germline V gene. The CDR3 DNA follows: TGTGCCAGCAGCTCACAGGGGGCGGGAGAGACCCAGTACTTC. Its translation: CASSSQGAGETQYF.

The rearrangement links TRBV5-1 to TRBJ1-2; a possible D gene is TRBD1 (6 bases). CDR1 is SGHRS and CDR2 is YFSETQ in the germline V gene. This CDR3 spans 16 amino acids. The V and J ends lost 3 bases and 1 base respectively, with 16 bases between them. The chain's CDR3 is CASSSIWDTDNYGYTF. Here the CDR3 DNA reads TGCGCCAGCAGCTCAATTTGGGACACGGATAACTATGGCTACACCTTC.

This clone has just one count. The chain has TRBV15 and TRBJ1-5; a possible D gene is TRBD1 (5 bases). Per the germline V gene, CDR1 is LNHNV and CDR2 is YYDKDF (reference sequence). This CDR3 is 14 amino acids long. V lost 1 base, J lost 10 bases, and 14 bases lay in between. CDR3 sequence (DNA): TGTGCCACCAGCAGAGTGGGGGGTGGTCGACCCCAGCATTTT. It specifies CATSRVGGGRPQHF.

The rearrangement joins TRBV5-8 to TRBJ1-5; D is perhaps TRBD1 (6 bases). The CDR3 is 16 amino acids. Germline CDR1 SGHTS, CDR2 YDEGEE. The V and J ends lost 4 bases and 3 bases respectively, with 17 bases between them. CDR3 sequence: CASSQVKDSFNQPQHF. CDR3 coding DNA: TGTGCCAGCAGCCAAGTGAAGGACAGCTTCAATCAGCCCCAGCATTTT. Using reference TRBV5-8 and TRBJ1-5 for the parts outside the CDR3, the full variable domain is EAGVTQSPTHLIKTRGQQATLRCSPISGHTSVYWYQQALGLGLQFLLWYDEGEERNRGNFPPRFSGRQFPNYSSELNVNALELEDSALYLCASSQVKDSFNQPQHFGDGTRLSIL.

Only a few counts were recorded for this clone. The genes are TRBV28 and TRBJ2-2; 7 nucleotides match TRBD1. V lost 5 bases, J lost 3 bases, and 9 bases stayed unmatched. In germline, CDR1 is MDHEN, CDR2 SYDVKM. The CDR3 consists of 16 residues. This CDR3 is CASSTPGQFDTGELFF. For the CDR3, the DNA is TGTGCCAGCAGTACGCCGGGACAGTTTGACACCGGGGAGCTGTTTTTT.

V is TRBV7-2 and J is TRBJ1-3, with D uncertain. This CDR3 spans 15 amino acids. Trimming took 5 bases from V and 4 from J, leaving 15 bases between them. Germline CDR1 and CDR2: SGHTA and FQGNSA. In nucleotides, the CDR3 is TGTGCCAGCAGCCTCTCGAGTGCATCAGGAAACACCATATATTTT. Its protein product is CASSLSSASGNTIYF.

The V and J genes are TRBV27 and TRBJ2-2, with D uncertain. The V and J ends lost 5 bases and 2 bases respectively, with 9 bases between them. Germline V gene sequence: CDR1 MNHEY, CDR2 SMNVEV (reference sequence). The length of the CDR3 is 14 residues. CDR3 residues: CASSRGKNTGELFF. CDR3 bases: TGTGCCAGCAGTAGAGGCAAAAACACCGGGGAGCTGTTTTTT.

The chain employs TRBV27 and TRBJ1-1; 9 bases fit TRBD1. Germline loops: CDR1 MNHEY, CDR2 SMNVEV (reference sequence). The J segment lost 5 bases and the V segment lost 3 bases, leaving 7 bases of the junction unmatched. The CDR3 consists of 15 residues. The CDR3 DNA sequence: TGTGCCAGCAGTTTGGGACAGGGAGGAGGGACTGAAGCTTTCTTT. Its translation: CASSLGQGGGTEAFF.

The chain joins TRBV30 to TRBJ1-6; a weak D match, TRBD1 (5 bases). This CDR3 contains 15 residues. Germline assignment: CDR1 GTSNPN and CDR2 SVGIG (reference sequence). V gave up 3 bases and J gave up 4 bases, with 13 bases separating them. CDR3 residues: CAWSPAGLYNSPLHF. The DNA for the CDR3 is TGTGCCTGGAGCCCGGCAGGGTTGTATAATTCACCCCTCCACTTT.

This chain links TRBV7-2 with TRBJ2-5; 10 bases match TRBD2. The V gene end was trimmed by 3 bases and the J gene end by 5 bases; junction bases not matched to a gene: 9. The CDR3 contains 16 residues. Germline values: CDR1 SGHTA, CDR2 FQGNSA. CDR3: CASSFLSGGRGETQYF. CDR3 bases: TGTGCCAGCAGCTTTCTTAGCGGGGGGCGCGGGGAGACCCAGTACTTC.

J is TRBJ2-7 and V is TRBV27; perhaps TRBD1 as D (6 bases). CDR1 is MNHEY, CDR2 SMNVEV, per germline (reference sequence). The CDR3 contains 13 residues. V lost 2 bases to trimming and J lost 2 bases, with 7 bases between them. CDR3 nucleotide sequence: TGTGCCAGCAGTTTAACAGGGCCCTACGAGCAGTACTTC. Translating it yields CASSLTGPYEQYF.

CDR3 sequence reads: CASSLRGSGRSTDTQYF. CDR3 in DNA: TGTGCCAGCAGCCTTCGGGGTAGCGGGAGGTCCACAGATACGCAGTATTTT. The rearrangement uses TRBV7-9 and TRBJ2-3, with 10 bases identical to TRBD2. CDR1 SEHNR and CDR2 FQNEAQ come from the germline V gene (reference sequence). V trimming: 5 bases; J trimming: 2 bases; junction bases outside the gene matches: 10. The CDR3 is made up of 17 amino acids.

The table lists this clone with a count of one. This chain uses TRBV7-2 with TRBJ2-1, with TRBD2 matching 10 bases. The junction had 7 bases not matched to a gene; V was cut back by 1 base and J by 7 bases. The CDR3 loop spans 16 amino acids. Germline V gene data show CDR1 as SGHTA and CDR2 as FQGNSA. CDR3 coding DNA: TGTGCCAGCAGCTTAGGTCCTAGCGGGAGTTGGAATGAGCAGTTCTTC. Its translation is CASSLGPSGSWNEQFF.